The rows below give T cell receptor beta chains drawn from one sample of a study of radiation and T cells in renal cell carcinoma. Clones were sequenced by immunoSEQ multiplex PCR, and TCRdb holds only the in-frame ones, with some missing. Among around 140,000 clones listed, roughly nine tenths were seen once. Material: blood, obtained from a patient whose treatment included radiotherapy and nephrectomy. These TCRs come from a woman aged 70 to 79 with renal cell carcinoma. The conserved cysteine and the conserved F or W are not part of the CDR3 here. Each record gives: CDR3 length, V gene, J gene, CDR3 protein.

len: 13
v_gene: TRBV19
j_gene: TRBJ2-1
CDR3aa: ASSPRGGPYNEQF

len: 9
v_gene: TRBV7-8
j_gene: TRBJ1-3
CDR3aa: ASSFSNTIY

len: 11
v_gene: TRBV19
j_gene: TRBJ2-5
CDR3aa: ASSIAKVETQY

len: 14
v_gene: TRBV25-1
j_gene: TRBJ2-3
CDR3aa: ASSAKQGSRTDTQY

len: 15
v_gene: TRBV7-3
j_gene: TRBJ2-2
CDR3aa: ASSLRGTGLGTGELF

len: 11
v_gene: TRBV9
j_gene: TRBJ2-3
CDR3aa: ASSVVGTDTQY

len: 14
v_gene: TRBV5-6
j_gene: TRBJ2-1
CDR3aa: ASSTTSQSSYNEQF

len: 14
v_gene: TRBV7-2
j_gene: TRBJ2-5
CDR3aa: ASSLGVGFGQETQY

len: 11
v_gene: TRBV29-1
j_gene: TRBJ1-1
CDR3aa: SVVRSQLPEAF

len: 13
v_gene: TRBV7-9
j_gene: TRBJ2-5
CDR3aa: ASSLGTGTQETQY

len: 12
v_gene: TRBV5-1
j_gene: TRBJ2-5
CDR3aa: ASSIPGYQETQY

len: 13
v_gene: TRBV6-6
j_gene: TRBJ2-1
CDR3aa: ASSVRDSTYNEQF

len: 13
v_gene: TRBV9
j_gene: TRBJ2-7
CDR3aa: ASSLSWTISYEQY

len: 12
v_gene: TRBV4-1
j_gene: TRBJ2-5
CDR3aa: ASSQDGSYETQY

len: 12
v_gene: TRBV19
j_gene: TRBJ2-1
CDR3aa: ASSTWTGNNEQF

len: 11
v_gene: TRBV6-1
j_gene: TRBJ2-3
CDR3aa: ASRDSPADTQY

len: 12
v_gene: TRBV4-3
j_gene: TRBJ2-4
CDR3aa: ASSPRGAKNIQY

len: 13
v_gene: TRBV6-5
j_gene: TRBJ2-3
CDR3aa: ASTTTSGGGDTQY

len: 13
v_gene: TRBV27
j_gene: TRBJ1-6
CDR3aa: ASSLRRPYNSPLH

len: 12
v_gene: TRBV2
j_gene: TRBJ2-5
CDR3aa: ASTPVVSMETQY

len: 10
v_gene: TRBV30
j_gene: TRBJ1-2
CDR3aa: AWSVLGPFYT

len: 14
v_gene: TRBV9
j_gene: TRBJ2-2
CDR3aa: ASSAPDRGFTGELF

len: 16
v_gene: TRBV4-2
j_gene: TRBJ2-3
CDR3aa: ASSQDPIGGGRGDTQY

len: 12
v_gene: TRBV2
j_gene: TRBJ2-7
CDR3aa: ASRISGGPYEQY

len: 13
v_gene: TRBV7-2
j_gene: TRBJ1-6
CDR3aa: ASRQDRGYNSPLH

len: 12
v_gene: TRBV10-3
j_gene: TRBJ2-1
CDR3aa: AISESSGFGEQF

len: 14
v_gene: TRBV6-4
j_gene: TRBJ2-3
CDR3aa: ASSDSRGKGTDTQY

len: 12
v_gene: TRBV11-2
j_gene: TRBJ1-6
CDR3aa: ASSSMWRNSPLH

len: 12
v_gene: TRBV28
j_gene: TRBJ2-2
CDR3aa: ASSWGSNTGELF

len: 12
v_gene: TRBV5-1
j_gene: TRBJ1-1
CDR3aa: ASHRGPPNTEAF

len: 11
v_gene: TRBV6-1
j_gene: TRBJ1-1
CDR3aa: ASSRGGGTEAF

len: 12
v_gene: TRBV2
j_gene: TRBJ1-5
CDR3aa: ASSGTGFGQPQH

len: 12
v_gene: TRBV15
j_gene: TRBJ2-7
CDR3aa: ATSRGQAPYEQY

len: 11
v_gene: TRBV6-5
j_gene: TRBJ1-1
CDR3aa: AISQAQGGAAF

len: 9
v_gene: TRBV10-3
j_gene: TRBJ2-7
CDR3aa: AIMDSYEQY

len: 12
v_gene: TRBV19
j_gene: TRBJ1-5
CDR3aa: ASKQDHSNQPQH

len: 12
v_gene: TRBV7-9
j_gene: TRBJ1-1
CDR3aa: ASSLGQGDTEAF

len: 11
v_gene: TRBV7-9
j_gene: TRBJ2-7
CDR3aa: ASTNPGADEQY

len: 12
v_gene: TRBV5-4
j_gene: TRBJ2-5
CDR3aa: ASSFAGGEETQY

len: 11
v_gene: TRBV2
j_gene: TRBJ2-5
CDR3aa: ASSVDREETQY